This TCR beta chain emerged from a study of cytomegalovirus exposure and HLA in healthy donors. Study-wide results and limits: Sequencing had likely introduced a cluster of highly shared sequence variants as an artifact. A prior analysis recorded that most TCR beta V segments were productive about 90% or about 30% of the time. Reports state that TCR beta sequences accurately predicted most subjects' HLA-A and HLA-B alleles.

It was with 60 Vbeta and 13 Jbeta primers that the PCR ran. The table came from immunoSEQ multiplex PCR; TCRdb's copy has only in-frame clones and leaves some out. The sample includes 200,000 or so clones, approximately 80% of them seen just once. In germline, CDR1 is LGHNA, CDR2 YNFKEQ. The trim removed 1 base at V and 6 bases at J, leaving 6 bases unmatched. CDR3 size: 15 residues. Points on this clone: Its specificity is not known.

The chain uses TRBV4-2 and TRBJ2-3, with 8 positions matching TRBD1. Material for sequencing was PBMCs. This TCR was sampled from a woman aged 25 to 39 in good health and CMV-seronegative. The CDR3 bases are TGTGCCAGCAGCCAAGTGTCAGGGGGCTGGGATACGCAGTATTTT. It translates to CASSQVSGGWDTQYF.